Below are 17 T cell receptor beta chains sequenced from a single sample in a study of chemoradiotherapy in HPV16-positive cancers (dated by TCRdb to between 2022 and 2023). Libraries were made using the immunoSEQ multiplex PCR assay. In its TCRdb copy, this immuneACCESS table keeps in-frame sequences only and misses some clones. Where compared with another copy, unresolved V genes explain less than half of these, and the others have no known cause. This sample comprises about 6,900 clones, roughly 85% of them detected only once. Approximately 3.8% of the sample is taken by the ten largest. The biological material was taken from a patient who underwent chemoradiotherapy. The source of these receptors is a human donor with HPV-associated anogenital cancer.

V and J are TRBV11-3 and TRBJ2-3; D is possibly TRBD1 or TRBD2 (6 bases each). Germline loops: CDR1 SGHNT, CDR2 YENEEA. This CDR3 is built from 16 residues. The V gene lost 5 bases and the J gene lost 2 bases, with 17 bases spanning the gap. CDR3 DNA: TGTGCCAGCAGCGGCGGGACACGCTTTAACACAGATACGCAGTATTTT. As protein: CASSGGTRFNTDTQYF.

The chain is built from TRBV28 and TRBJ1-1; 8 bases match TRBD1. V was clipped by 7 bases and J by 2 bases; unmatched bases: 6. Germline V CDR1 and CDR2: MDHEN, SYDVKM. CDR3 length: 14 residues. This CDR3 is CASKLQGGNTEAFF. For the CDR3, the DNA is TGTGCCAGCAAATTACAGGGGGGAAACACTGAAGCTTTCTTT. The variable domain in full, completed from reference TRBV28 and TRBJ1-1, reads DVKVTQSSRYLVKRTGEKVFLECVQDMDHENMFWYRQDPGLGLRLIYFSYDVKMKEKGDIPEGYSVSREKKERFSLILESASTNQTSMYLCASKLQGGNTEAFFGQGTRLTVV.

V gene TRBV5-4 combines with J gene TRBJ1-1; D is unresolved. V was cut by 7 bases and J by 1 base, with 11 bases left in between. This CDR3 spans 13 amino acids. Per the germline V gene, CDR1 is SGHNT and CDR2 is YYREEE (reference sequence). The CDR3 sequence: CASFSTKNTEAFF. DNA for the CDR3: TGTGCCAGCTTTTCTACTAAGAACACTGAAGCTTTCTTT.

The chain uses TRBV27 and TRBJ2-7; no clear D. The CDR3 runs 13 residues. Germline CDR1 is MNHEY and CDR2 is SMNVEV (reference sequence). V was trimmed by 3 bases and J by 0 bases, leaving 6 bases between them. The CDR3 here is CASSFADSYEQYF. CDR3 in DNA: TGTGCCAGCAGTTTCGCTGACTCCTACGAGCAGTACTTC.

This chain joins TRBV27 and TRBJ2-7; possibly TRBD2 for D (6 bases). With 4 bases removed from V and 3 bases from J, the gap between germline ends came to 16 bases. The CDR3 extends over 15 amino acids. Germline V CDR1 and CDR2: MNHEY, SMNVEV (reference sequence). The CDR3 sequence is CASSSPRGGDYEQYF. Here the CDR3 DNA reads TGTGCCAGCAGTTCCCCCCGAGGAGGGGACTACGAGCAGTACTTC.

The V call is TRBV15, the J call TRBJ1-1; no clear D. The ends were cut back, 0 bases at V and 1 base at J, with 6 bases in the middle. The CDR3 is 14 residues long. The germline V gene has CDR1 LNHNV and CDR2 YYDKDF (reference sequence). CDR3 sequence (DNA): TGTGCCACCAGCAGAGAGGGCAGGAACACTGAAGCTTTCTTT. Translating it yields CATSREGRNTEAFF. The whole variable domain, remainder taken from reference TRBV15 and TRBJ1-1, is DAMVIQNPRYQVTQFGKPVTLSCSQTLNHNVMYWYQQKSSQAPKLLFHYYDKDFNNEADTPDNFQSRRPNTSFCFLDIRSPGLGDTAMYLCATSREGRNTEAFFGQGTRLTVV.

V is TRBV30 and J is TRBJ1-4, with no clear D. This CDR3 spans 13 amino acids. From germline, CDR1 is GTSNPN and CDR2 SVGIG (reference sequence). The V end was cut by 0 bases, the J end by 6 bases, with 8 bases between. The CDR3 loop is CAWSVRVDEKLFF. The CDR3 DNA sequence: TGTGCCTGGAGTGTGAGGGTGGATGAAAAACTGTTTTTT.

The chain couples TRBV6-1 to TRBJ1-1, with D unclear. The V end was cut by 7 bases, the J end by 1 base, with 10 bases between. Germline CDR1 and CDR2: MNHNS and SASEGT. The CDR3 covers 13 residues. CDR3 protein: CASNAQRNTEAFF. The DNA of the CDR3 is TGTGCCAGCAATGCACAGAGGAACACTGAAGCTTTCTTT.

The chain's CDR3 is CASSPRTIAGELFF. The DNA of the CDR3 is TGTGCCAGCAGCCCCAGGACTATAGCCGGGGAGCTGTTTTTT. This chain uses TRBV7-3 with TRBJ2-2; D might be TRBD2 (6 bases). Trimming shortened V by 5 bases and J by 6 bases, and 13 bases separated the two germline ends. CDR3 length equals 14 residues. Germline V lookup: CDR1 SGHTA, CDR2 FQGTGA.

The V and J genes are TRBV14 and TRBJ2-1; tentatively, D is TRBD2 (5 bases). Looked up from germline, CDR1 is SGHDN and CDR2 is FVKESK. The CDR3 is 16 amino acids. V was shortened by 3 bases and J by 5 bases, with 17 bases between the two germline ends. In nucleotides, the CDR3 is TGTGCCAGCAGCCATGTCAGGATTCTGACTAACAATGAGCAGTTCTTC. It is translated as CASSHVRILTNNEQFF.

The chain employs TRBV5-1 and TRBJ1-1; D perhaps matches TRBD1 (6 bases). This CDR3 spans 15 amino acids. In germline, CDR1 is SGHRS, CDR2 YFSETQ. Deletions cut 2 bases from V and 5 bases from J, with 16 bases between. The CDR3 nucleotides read TGCGCCAGCAGCTTACAGGGACCAGGCCTTACTGAAGCTTTCTTT. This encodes CASSLQGPGLTEAFF.

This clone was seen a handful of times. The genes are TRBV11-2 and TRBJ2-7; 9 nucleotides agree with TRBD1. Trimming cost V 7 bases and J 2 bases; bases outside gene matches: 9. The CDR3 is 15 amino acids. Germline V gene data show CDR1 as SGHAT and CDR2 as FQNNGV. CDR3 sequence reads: CASIKDRGYTYEQYF. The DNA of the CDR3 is TGTGCCAGCATCAAAGACAGGGGGTACACCTACGAGCAGTACTTC.

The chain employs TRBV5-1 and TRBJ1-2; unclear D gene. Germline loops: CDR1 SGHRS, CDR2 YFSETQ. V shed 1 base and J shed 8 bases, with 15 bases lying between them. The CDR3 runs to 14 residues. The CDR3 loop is CASSLRQAGGGYTF. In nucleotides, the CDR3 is TGCGCCAGCAGCTTGCGGCAGGCCGGCGGGGGCTACACCTTC.

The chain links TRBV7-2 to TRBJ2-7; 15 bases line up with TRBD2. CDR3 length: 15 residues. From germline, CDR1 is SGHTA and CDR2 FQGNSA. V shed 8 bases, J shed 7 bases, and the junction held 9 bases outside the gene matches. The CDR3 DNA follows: TGTGCCAGCGGGGGGGGACTAGCGGGAGGCGGTGAGCAGTACTTC. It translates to CASGGGLAGGGEQYF.

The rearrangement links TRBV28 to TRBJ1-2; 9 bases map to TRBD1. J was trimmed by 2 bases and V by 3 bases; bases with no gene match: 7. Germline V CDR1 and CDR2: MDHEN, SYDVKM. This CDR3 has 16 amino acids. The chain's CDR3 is CASSFPPGQGNYGYTF. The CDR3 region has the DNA TGTGCCAGCAGTTTCCCCCCTGGACAGGGGAACTATGGCTACACCTTC.

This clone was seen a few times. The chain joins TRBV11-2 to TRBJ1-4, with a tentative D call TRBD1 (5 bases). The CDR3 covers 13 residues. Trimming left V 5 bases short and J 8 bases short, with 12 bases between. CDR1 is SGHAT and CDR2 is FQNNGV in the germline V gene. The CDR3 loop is CASSRGLGEKLFF. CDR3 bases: TGTGCCAGCAGCAGGGGCCTGGGCGAAAAACTGTTTTTT.

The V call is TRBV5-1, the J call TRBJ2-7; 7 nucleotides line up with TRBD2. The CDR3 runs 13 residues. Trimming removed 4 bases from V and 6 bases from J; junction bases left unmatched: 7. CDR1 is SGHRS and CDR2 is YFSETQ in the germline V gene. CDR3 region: CASSAGTTGEQYF. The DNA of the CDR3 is TGCGCCAGCAGCGCCGGGACTACCGGCGAGCAGTACTTC.